The table lists the clone carrying this T cell receptor beta chain with a few counts. What it binds is unknown. This entry belongs to a study of T cell repertoires in cytomegalovirus infection. MiXCR was run by TCRdb on the reads, yielding one entry per CDR3 protein. The sample records roughly 310,000 distinct CDR3 sequences, almost 30% being singletons. This CDR3 spans 14 amino acids. Trimming left V 3 bases short and J 7 bases short, with 12 bases between. Germline lookup yields CDR1 LGHDT and CDR2 YNNKEL (reference sequence). Study conclusions and caveats: The study identified carriers of CMV plus the relevant HLA from cumulative public TCR beta family frequency.

This material consisted of cultured PBMCs, taken from culture after CMV antigen stimulation. This sequence originates from a human donor in good health (CMV status not recorded). Some clones in this sample may be carry-over from other donors' samples. The J gene is TRBJ2-2, the V gene TRBV3-1; D is undetermined. This CDR3 is CASSQMSGFGELFF. Here the CDR3 DNA reads TGTGCCAGCAGCCAGATGTCCGGATTCGGGGAGCTGTTTTTT.